This T cell receptor beta chain was observed in a study of long-term antiretroviral therapy in people with HIV. Details on this clone: Its antigen is unknown.

The authors ran the immunoSEQ assay, v3.0, at survey level. Using immunoSEQ multiplex PCR, the repertoire was profiled, and TCRdb retains in-frame clones only, with some absent. The sample includes about 35,000 clones, 60% to 75% of them seen just once. There are 14 residues in the CDR3. In germline, CDR1 is LNHDA, CDR2 SQIVND (reference sequence). V lost 6 bases and J lost 3; bases outside the gene matches: 7. The cryopreserved samples used held roughly 0.95-10 million PBMC prior to extraction of DNA. Study-level results: Against controls, HIV repertoires showed narrower ranges of CDR3 length. Repertoire dominance by clones expanded before ART was seen at all time points.

The sequencing used unsorted PBMCs, collected 3 years after starting antiretroviral therapy. The V call is TRBV19, the J call TRBJ1-2; 7 positions match TRBD1. This sequence originates from a man over 45 with HIV. In DNA form, the CDR3 reads TGTGCCAGTAGAAGACAGGGAGTTGACTATGGCTACACCTTC. Protein sequence: CASRRQGVDYGYTF.